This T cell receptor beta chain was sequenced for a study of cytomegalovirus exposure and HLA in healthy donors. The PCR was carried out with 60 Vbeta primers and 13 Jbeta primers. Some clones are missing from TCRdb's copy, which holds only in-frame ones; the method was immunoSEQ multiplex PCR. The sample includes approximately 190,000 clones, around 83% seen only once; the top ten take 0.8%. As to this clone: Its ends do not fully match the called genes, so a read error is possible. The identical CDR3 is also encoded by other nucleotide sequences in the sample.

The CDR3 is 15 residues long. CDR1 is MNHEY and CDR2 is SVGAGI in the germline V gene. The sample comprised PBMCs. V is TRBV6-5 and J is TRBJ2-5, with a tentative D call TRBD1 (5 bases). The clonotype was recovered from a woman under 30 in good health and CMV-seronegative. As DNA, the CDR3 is TGTGCCAGTAGTTACTACGGAAAGCCCCAGGGGACCCAGTACTTC. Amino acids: CASSYYGKPQGTQYF.